One sample yielded the 4 T cell receptor beta chains listed below, sequenced in a study of T cell responses to AZD1222 COVID-19 vaccine. Data came from immunoSEQ multiplex PCR; TCRdb stores just in-frame clones and leaves some out. The profile covers more than 150,000 clones, with around 94% appearing a single time and approximately 0.6% taken by the ten largest. This specimen consisted of peripheral blood, obtained on day 0 of AZD1222 vaccination. The receptors originated from an adult in good health.

This chain joins TRBV19 and TRBJ1-5, with TRBD1 matching 8 bases. V was clipped by 2 bases and J by 6 bases; unmatched bases: 3. The CDR3 covers 14 residues. The germline CDR1 and CDR2 sequences are LNHDA and SQIVND (reference sequence). This CDR3 is CASSIQGAGQPQHF. CDR3 nucleotide sequence: TGTGCCAGTAGTATACAGGGGGCCGGTCAGCCCCAGCATTTT.

The rearrangement uses TRBV7-6 and TRBJ2-7; 9 positions match TRBD2. CDR1 is SGHVS, CDR2 FNYEAQ, per germline. Trimming cost V 5 bases and J 2 bases; bases outside gene matches: 10. The CDR3 is 16 residues long. In DNA, the CDR3 is TGTGCCAGCAGCCAAGGCTCCGGGACTAGCCCCTACGAGCAGTACTTC. Amino acids: CASSQGSGTSPYEQYF.

The chain couples TRBV27 to TRBJ1-5; D unresolved. The germline V gene has CDR1 MNHEY and CDR2 SMNVEV (reference sequence). There are 13 residues in the CDR3. V was cut by 5 bases and J by 6 bases, with 11 bases left in between. The CDR3 DNA reads as TGTGCCAGCAGTCCCTGGGAGGGTCAGCCCCAGCATTTT. It encodes CASSPWEGQPQHF.

This clone was seen a single time. This rearrangement joins TRBV13 to TRBJ2-7; 7 positions agree with TRBD2. With 4 bases clipped from V and 6 bases from J, the junction kept 12 bases outside the gene matches. CDR1 is PRHDT and CDR2 is FYEKMQ in the germline V gene (reference sequence). The length of the CDR3 is 15 residues. The CDR3 region is CASSSLLAPVGEQYF. For the CDR3, the DNA is TGTGCCAGCAGCTCTTTACTAGCGCCCGTTGGCGAGCAGTACTTC.